The 10 T cell receptor beta chains below come from one sample, sequenced in a study of tissue T cells after allogeneic stem cell transplantation. Specified time point: mouse harvest day 14 after allogeneic transplant. The graft held 10^6 splenic CD5+ T cells and 10^7 T-cell-depleted bone marrow cells. Measured with immunoSEQ multiplex PCR; TCRdb has only the in-frame clones, and not every one. The sample shows around 6,800 clones, roughly 32% of them seen only once. Sequencing was performed on skin. Receptors were obtained from a female BALB/c mouse given C57BL/6 T cells with graft-versus-host disease after an allogeneic hematopoietic cell transplant.

About this clone: The gene names given are mouse names. The missing CDR3 end, 1 residue past where the read stops, is filled in from the germline J gene. The chain carries TRBV4 and TRBJ2-7, with D perhaps matching TRBD2 (8 bases). Trimming pared 5 bases from V and 7 bases from J, leaving 15 bases between. CDR1 and CDR2 (germline): LGHDT, YNNKQL (reference sequence). The CDR3 has 13 amino acids. Incomplete CDR3 DNA: TGTGCCAGCAGCCAGGGGGGGCCGCGGGAACAGTAC. Its protein is CASSQGGPREQY. In full, the CDR3 is CASSQGGPREQYF.

As for this clone: Mouse gene names apply. The sequenced fragment ends 1 residue before the CDR3 boundary, so the rest is inferred from the germline J gene. This chain links TRBV5 with TRBJ2-5; TRBD2 matches 10 bases. This CDR3 region has 15 residues. J gave up 3 bases and V 2 bases, and 2 bases lay outside the gene matches. The germline CDR1 and CDR2 sequences are LGHNA and YNLKQL (reference sequence). The CDR3 loop reads CASSQPLGGQDTQYF. The CDR3 DNA, read in part, is TGTGCCAGCAGCCAACCACTGGGGGGGCAAGACACCCAGTAC.

This clone showed up just a few times. Gene names refer to mouse genes. The read is 1 residue too short to cover the CDR3 end, so that end is filled in from the germline J gene. This chain links TRBV5 with TRBJ1-2; D remains ambiguous. Trimming left V 0 bases short and J 2 bases short, with 1 base between. The CDR3 contains 12 residues. Per germline, CDR1 LGHNA and CDR2 YNLKQL (reference sequence). The CDR3 reads CASSQDNSDYTF. CDR3 DNA, as far as it was read: TGTGCCAGCAGCCAAGACAACTCCGACTACACC.

By share of the sample, this clone is medium-sized. Gene names denote mouse genes. With the read ending 1 residue before the CDR3 end, the germline J gene is used to fill in that end. The chain has TRBV26 and TRBJ2-7; no definite D call. The length of the CDR3 is 15 residues. The germline gives CDR1 KGHPV, CDR2 FQNQEV (reference sequence). V was cut by 0 bases and J by 0 bases, with 9 bases left in between. The CDR3 region is CASSLSTGSSYEQYF. Incomplete CDR3 DNA: TGTGCCAGCAGTCTGTCGACCGGGAGCTCCTATGAACAGTAC.

As for this clone: Each gene name is a mouse one. From the germline J gene comes the end of the CDR3, since the read stops 1 residue before it. The gene calls are TRBV4 and TRBJ1-4; D is unresolved. Germline CDR1 is LGHDT and CDR2 is YNNKQL (reference sequence). The V end was cut by 6 bases, the J end by 0 bases, with 11 bases between. The CDR3 length is 15 residues. The covered CDR3 bases are TGTGCCAGCAGGGAGAGGGAAATTTCCAACGAAAGATTATTT. It translates to CASREREISNERLF. The whole CDR3 sequence reads CASREREISNERLFF. Full variable domain (remainder filled in from reference TRBV4 and TRBJ1-4): ETAVFQTPNYHVTQVGNEVSFNCKQTLGHDTMYWYKQDSKKLLKIMFSYNNKQLIVNETVPRRFSPQSSDKAHLNLRIKSVEPEDSAVYLCASREREISNERLFFGHGTKLSVL.

This clone is medium-sized. Gene names are mouse gene names. Read data end 1 residue before the CDR3 end; the end is taken from the germline J gene. The chain uses TRBV23 and TRBJ2-1. This CDR3 region has 15 residues. The germline CDR1 and CDR2 sequences are KGHTA and FQNQQP. The CDR3 spells CSSSQYGDNYAEQFF. The CDR3 DNA, read in part, is TGCTCCAGCAGTCAATATGGAGATAACTATGCTGAGCAGTTC.

This clone is a singleton in its sample. Here the gene names and germline are mouse. The sequenced CDR3 bases are TGCTCCAGCAGTCAAGTACAGGGGGCGCTTGAACAGTAC. Residues: CSSSQVQGALEQY. The whole CDR3 region reads CSSSQVQGALEQYF. This rearrangement joins TRBV23 to TRBJ2-7; the table calls TRBD1, which could not be checked here. The CDR3 end falls 1 residue outside the read, so it is completed with the germline J gene. The CDR3 contains 14 residues. Germline V gives CDR1 KGHTA, CDR2 FQNQQP.

About this clone itself: Genes here carry mouse names. CDR3 region: CASSLALGGAETLYF. Incomplete CDR3 DNA: TGTGCAAGCAGCTTAGCACTGGGGGGGGCAGAAACGCTGTAT. The genes are TRBV16 and TRBJ2-3; 10 nucleotides match TRBD2. The observed sequence ends 1 residue before the CDR3 terminus, with the missing tail filled in from the germline J gene. Losses at the gene ends were 1 base for V and 3 bases for J; bases not matched to a gene: 1. CDR3 length: 15 residues. In germline, CDR1 is SGHSA, CDR2 FRNQAP.

In regard to this clone: Germline and genes here are mouse. The CDR3 end lies 1 residue beyond the end of the read and is filled in from the germline J gene. V is TRBV23 and J is TRBJ2-2; TRBD1, the table's D call, lacks a check against the DNA. The CDR3 has 16 residues. Germline CDR1 and CDR2: KGHTA and FQNQQP. The CDR3 DNA, read in part, is TGCTCCAGCAGTCAGTCCGGGACAGGGAACACCGGGCAGCTCTAC. This gives the protein CSSSQSGTGNTGQLY. The whole CDR3 sequence reads CSSSQSGTGNTGQLYF.

This clone was detected only a few times. Gene and germline names: mouse. The DNA ends 1 residue before the CDR3 does, and the rest of the CDR3 is filled in from the germline J gene. The J gene is TRBJ1-3, the V gene TRBV26, with 7 bases lining up with TRBD1. V gave up 4 bases and J gave up 0 bases; unmatched junction bases: 0. Germline lookup yields CDR1 KGHPV and CDR2 FQNQEV (reference sequence). The CDR3 sequence is 14 residues long. Partial CDR3 DNA: TGTGCCAGCAGTCGGGACAGTTCTGGAAATACGCTCTAT. Protein: CASSRDSSGNTLY. The CDR3 in its entirety is CASSRDSSGNTLYF.